What follows are 2 T cell receptor beta chains derived from one specimen sequenced in a study of blood T cell repertoires in COVID-19. Some clones are missing from TCRdb's copy, which holds only in-frame ones; the method was immunoSEQ multiplex PCR. The sample has about 88,000 clones, roughly 85% seen once. Sequencing was performed on peripheral blood. The receptors were sampled from a human donor in a cohort sampled during active COVID-19.

As DNA, the CDR3 is TGTGCCAGCAGCTTAGGGGGACTAGCTCGAGAGGATGAGCAGTTCTTC. It codes for CASSLGGLAREDEQFF. The chain is built from TRBV11-3 and TRBJ2-1, with 9 bases identical to TRBD2. This CDR3 is 16 amino acids long. Germline CDR1 SGHNT, CDR2 YENEEA. Trimming took 1 base from V and 8 from J; bases not matched to a gene: 9.

In nucleotides, the CDR3 is TGCGCCAGCAGCACCCACAGGGAGTTGGACACTGAAGCTTTCTTT. Its translation: CASSTHRELDTEAFF. The V and J genes are TRBV5-1 and TRBJ1-1; D may be TRBD1 (6 bases). Trimming took off 4 bases at V and 3 bases at J, with 16 bases between the two ends. The CDR3 consists of 15 residues. Germline CDR1 and CDR2: SGHRS and YFSETQ.